Included here is one T cell receptor beta chain sequence, with context. The data derive from a study of blood T cell repertoires in COVID-19. CDR3 length: 16 amino acids. Per germline, CDR1 SGHTA and CDR2 FQGNSA. Germline trimming cut 1 base from V and 7 bases from J; bases unmatched to any gene: 12. In the authors' methods: Counts of nucleated cells, estimated from reference gene primer amplification, were obtained. Sequencing used immunoSEQ multiplex PCR; TCRdb keeps in-frame clones, though not all of them. For V, J and clone size, that table is used; D and trimming come from the DNA. In the table there are some 100,000 clones, roughly 92% of which are singletons.

Sample: peripheral blood. This sequence originates from a man aged 65-85 years with acute or convalescent COVID-19. The chain joins TRBV7-2 to TRBJ2-7; TRBD2 matches at 8 bases. DNA of the CDR3: TGTGCCAGCAGCTTAGGCGGAACGGGAGGGACGGAGGAGCAGTACTTC. This translates into CASSLGGTGGTEEQYF. Supplemented by reference TRBV7-2 and TRBJ2-7, the full variable domain reads GAGVSQSPSNKVTEKGKDVELRCDPISGHTALYWYRQSLGQGLEFLIYFQGNSAPDKSGLPSDRFSAERTGGSVSTLTIQRTQQEDSAVYLCASSLGGTGGTEEQYFGPGTRLTVT.